This entry lists 2 T cell receptor beta chains sequenced from one sample in a study of T-cell memory formation after mild COVID-19. TCRdb called the 5' RACE reads again in MiXCR, with one record for every CDR3 protein. Counted here are about 400,000 distinct CDR3 sequences, approximately 24% occurring once; the ten biggest clones make up around 8.7%. The sample comprised PBMCs or a T cell subset sorted from them (not recorded which). These receptors came from an adult woman who had mild COVID-19 (a few samples of this study predate the infection). Cell type and time point are not known.

There are many counts of this clonotype. CDR3 sequence: CASSFTQDGPFTGELFF. The CDR3 DNA sequence: TGTGCCAGCAGTTTTACCCAGGACGGACCTTTCACCGGGGAGCTGTTTTTT. This chain links TRBV12-3 or TRBV12-4 with TRBJ2-2; D uncertain. This CDR3 region has 17 residues. Trimming pared 3 bases from V and 4 bases from J, leaving 18 bases between.

This chain joins TRBV7-9 and TRBJ2-7; the D gene is possibly TRBD2 (5 bases). The CDR3 length is 13 residues. Germline CDR1 SEHNR, CDR2 FQNEAQ (reference sequence). Trimming removed 5 bases from V and 6 bases from J, with 14 bases in between. CDR3 loop: CASSPVVDSEQYF. The CDR3 DNA reads as TGTGCCAGCAGCCCAGTCGTGGACTCCGAGCAGTACTTC.